This T cell receptor beta chain was sequenced in a study of blood T cells in healthy people across ages (dated by TCRdb to between 2014 and 2017). With regard to the full study: In model experiments, roughly one uniquely barcoded TCR beta cDNA molecule per two T cells was captured by template switching. The study analyzed two additional independent replicas of 1 million unique cDNA reads from the same blood draw for two donors, one aged 18 to 30 and one aged 80 or older. Donors were grouped into four age groups: young (average roughly 17 years), middle-aged (39), aged (around 62) and long-lived (just over 80). Age-related changes in TCR beta repertoire diversity were measured in the study by deep sequencing normalized with unique cDNA molecular identifiers. To avoid experimental bias, donors of different ages were distributed randomly across sequencing lanes. Overall study outcomes, separate from this receptor: There was a strong correlation between observed TCR beta diversity and the percentage of naive T cells measured by flow cytometry. Because donor CMV infection status was unknown, age-related changes in expanded clonotypes were potentially confounded. Observed TCR beta diversity per million T cells fell roughly linearly with age, and a significant reduction was already apparent by age approximately 40. Compared with the aged group, more naive CD4+ T cells, fewer expanded clones and increased TCR diversity were shown by the long-lived group, suggesting age selection. Since profiling was done on bulk unsorted PBMCs, naive and antigen-experienced compartments could not be conclusively compared. Estimates of total diversity based on one million sequenced T cells were regarded as lower bounds and as underestimates.

Libraries were constructed by 5' RACE. TCRdb names Illumina HiSeq 2500 as the instrument used. The second PCR ran for about 6 to 11 cycles and used a J-beta primer mix along with a sample-barcoded 5' primer. Each TCR beta cDNA molecule received a unique molecular identifier from a template-switch 5' adaptor carrying 12 random nucleotides. At least 2.5 million CDR3-containing paired-end reads were obtained from each sample. First-strand cDNA was synthesized from all RNA with the Mint cDNA synthesis kit, primed by a TRBC-specific oligonucleotide. After uracil-DNA glycosylase treatment, a first 18-cycle PCR used universal primers M1SS and BC2_uni_R on all cDNA. Turning to the authors' computational methods: Each sample was normalized by randomly selecting 1 million high-quality reads, each carrying a distinct molecular identifier. Reads sharing molecular identifiers were discarded rather than binned into consensus sequences. CDR3 identification, clonotype clustering and error correction used MiTCR with a Q25 quality threshold and the strictest error-elimination algorithm. Lower-bound total TCR beta diversity was estimated with a nonparametric unseen species model using Euler transformation. TCRdb itself trimmed the public reads at Q25 with fastp, ran MiXCR and retained productive beta chains. Every distinct CDR3 protein forms one entry, paired with its most common genes and DNA. TCRdb, not the original authors, processed these V and J calls. For this sample there are about 1,400,000 distinct CDR3 sequences; 42% appear just once. Around 8% of the sample goes to the ten largest clones.

The approximately 40 donors, aged about 6 to 100 years, were systemically healthy Caucasian individuals from Russia. Each donor gave approximately 9.3 milliliters of peripheral blood, collected into EDTA-treated Vacutainer tubes. Ficoll-Paque density-gradient centrifugation was used to isolate PBMCs, with at least 6 million obtained per sample. Trizol reagent was used to extract total RNA from the PBMCs, yielding at least 6 micrograms per sample. The percentages of naive CD45RAhigh/CD27high T cells were determined by flow cytometry on a PBMC aliquot from every donor. A remark on this clonotype: Its antigen is not yet known. A much larger clone differs from this one at a single base, so this may be a read error.

Measured from the cysteine to the phenylalanine, the CDR3 is 14 residues long. The retained sequence is limited to the CDR3, 42 bases, with the frame set at the first base. Sequences SGHRS (CDR1) and YFSETQ (CDR2) are obtained from the germline V gene. The TCR originated in a woman aged 18-29 years in good health. Recombination joined TRBV5-1 with TRBJ1-6; 7 bases in the middle match TRBD1. Sequencing was done on a sample of blood. The nucleotide sequence is TGCGCCAGCAGCTTGGGACAGGGAGAATCACCCCCCCACTTT. This codes for CASSLGQGESPPHF.